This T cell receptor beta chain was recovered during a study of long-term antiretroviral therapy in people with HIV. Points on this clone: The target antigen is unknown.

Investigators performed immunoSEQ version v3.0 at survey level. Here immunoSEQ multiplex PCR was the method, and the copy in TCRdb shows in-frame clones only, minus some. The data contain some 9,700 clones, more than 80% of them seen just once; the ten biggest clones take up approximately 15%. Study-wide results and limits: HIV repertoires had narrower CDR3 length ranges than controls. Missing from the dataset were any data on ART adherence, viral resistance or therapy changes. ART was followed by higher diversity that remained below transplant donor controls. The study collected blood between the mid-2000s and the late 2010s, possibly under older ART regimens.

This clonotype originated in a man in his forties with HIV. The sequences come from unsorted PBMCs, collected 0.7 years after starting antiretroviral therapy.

As DNA, the CDR3 is TGTGCCAGCAGTTCTTTCCGACAGGGGAAATTGACTAATGAAAAACTGTTTTTT. Translated, it gives CASSSFRQGKLTNEKLFF. The chain recombines TRBV28 with TRBJ1-4; 8 bases fit TRBD1. Trimming at V came to 4 bases and at J to 2 bases, leaving 12 bases not matched to a gene. The CDR3 contains 18 residues. The germline V gene encodes CDR1 MDHEN and CDR2 SYDVKM. Variable domain in full (rest from reference TRBV28 and TRBJ1-4): DVKVTQSSRYLVKRTGEKVFLECVQDMDHENMFWYRQDPGLGLRLIYFSYDVKMKEKGDIPEGYSVSREKKERFSLILESASTNQTSMYLCASSSFRQGKLTNEKLFFGSGTQLSVL.